Given below is one TCR beta chain in context. Its target is not known. A 3' RACE protocol on RNA, with unique molecular identifiers, produced the TCR library. TCRdb fed the 3' RACE reads into MiXCR, producing one record per CDR3 protein. The data hold more than 40,000 distinct CDR3 sequences, with 4.3% observed a single time. With V trimmed by 3 bases and J by 0 bases, 4 bases remained unmatched. The V gene's germline CDR1 is MGHRA and CDR2 YSYEKL. The CDR3 is made up of 17 amino acids. Specified treatment: PENTA 11 planned treatment interruption arm or continuous ART arm. These data are taken from a study of HIV-infected children after antiretroviral therapy interruption. Study context: Median age was about 10 years (interruption) and around 8 years (continuous). EBV and CMV exposure was recorded in most children. Study results and limitations: Naive CD4+ sequences overlapped less between time points once interruption began.

The sequences come from CD45RA+ CD4+ T cells from PBMCs, pooled from several time points, collected from a donor given antiretroviral therapy, either interrupted or continuous. Subset reported: naive CD4+ CD45RA+ CD45RO- T cells. The sequence derives from a pool of human donors with HIV. The chain joins TRBV4-1 to TRBJ2-1; 11 bases align to TRBD2. The CDR3 coding sequence is TGCGCCAGCAGCCACCAACTAGCGGGGGACTCCTACAATGAGCAGTTCTTC. Protein: CASSHQLAGDSYNEQFF.